This T cell receptor beta chain was retrieved from a study of naive and memory T cell subsets. Germline V CDR1 and CDR2: DFQATT, SNEGSKA (reference sequence). This CDR3 region has 13 residues. The junction had 3 bases not matched to a gene; V was cut back by 5 bases and J by 2 bases. Study results and limitations: TCR transcript changes with activation or differentiation may affect this RNA method.

The library had UMIs added by 3' ligation of an oligonucleotide to TCR cDNA. Adult healthy volunteers gave 2.5 ml peripheral blood for whole-blood RNA. Reverse transcription used DNase-treated unsorted total RNA, aiming for roughly 1 to 1000 ng. Comment on this clonotype: Its antigen is currently unknown.

Ligated cDNA underwent four rounds of PCR with nested alpha and beta constant region primers and SP2. For blood and skin samples, reverse transcription used TCR alpha and beta constant primers. TCRdb used MiXCR to reprocess the 5' RACE reads, holding one entry per CDR3 protein. The repertoire holds 58,000 or so distinct CDR3 sequences, with 6% to 8.5% as singletons. This clonotype was sampled from a female donor in good health. The chain employs TRBV20-1 and TRBJ2-4; 7 bases line up with TRBD1. The CDR3 DNA follows: TGCAGTGCTCAACAGGGGACCAAAAACATTCAGTACTTC. Translated: CSAQQGTKNIQYF.